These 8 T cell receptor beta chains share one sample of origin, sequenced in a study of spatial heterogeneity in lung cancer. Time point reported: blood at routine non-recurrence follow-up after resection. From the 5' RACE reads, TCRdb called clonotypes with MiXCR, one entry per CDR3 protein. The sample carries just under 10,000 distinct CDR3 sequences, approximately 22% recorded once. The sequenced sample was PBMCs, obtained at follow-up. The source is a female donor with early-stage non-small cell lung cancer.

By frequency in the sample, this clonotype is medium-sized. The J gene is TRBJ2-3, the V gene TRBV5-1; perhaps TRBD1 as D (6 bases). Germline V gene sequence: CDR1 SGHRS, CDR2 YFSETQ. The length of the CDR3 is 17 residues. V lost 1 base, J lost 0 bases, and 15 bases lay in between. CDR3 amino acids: CASSLFLGGPSTDTQYF. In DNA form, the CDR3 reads TGCGCCAGCAGCTTGTTTCTAGGGGGTCCTAGCACAGATACGCAGTATTTT.

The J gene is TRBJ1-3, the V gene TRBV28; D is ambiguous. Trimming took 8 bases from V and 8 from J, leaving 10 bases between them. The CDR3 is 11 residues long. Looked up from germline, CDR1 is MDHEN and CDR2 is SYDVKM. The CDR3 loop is CASGRLDTIYF. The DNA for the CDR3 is TGTGCCAGCGGCCGTCTGGACACCATATATTTT.

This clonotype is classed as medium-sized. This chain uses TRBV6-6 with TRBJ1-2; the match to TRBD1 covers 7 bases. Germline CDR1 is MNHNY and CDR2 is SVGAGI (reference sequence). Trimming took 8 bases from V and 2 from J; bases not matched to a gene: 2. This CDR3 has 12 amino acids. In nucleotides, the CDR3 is TGTGCCAGCGGGGACAGCAACTATGGCTACACCTTC. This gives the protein CASGDSNYGYTF.

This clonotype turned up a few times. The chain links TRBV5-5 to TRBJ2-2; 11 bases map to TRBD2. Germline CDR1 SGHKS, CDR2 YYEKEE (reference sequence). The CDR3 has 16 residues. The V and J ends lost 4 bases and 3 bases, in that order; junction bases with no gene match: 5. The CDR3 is CASSISGRADTGELFF. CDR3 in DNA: TGTGCCAGCAGCATTAGCGGGAGGGCCGACACCGGGGAGCTGTTTTTT.

CDR3 amino acids: CASSYKRLAGEQYF. The CDR3 region has the DNA TGTGCCAGTAGTTATAAAAGACTAGCAGGCGAGCAGTACTTC. The V gene is TRBV19, the J gene TRBJ2-7, with 7 positions matching TRBD2. J lost 6 bases, V lost 5 bases, and 10 bases had no gene match. The V gene's germline CDR1 is LNHDA and CDR2 SQIVND (reference sequence). This CDR3 has 14 amino acids.

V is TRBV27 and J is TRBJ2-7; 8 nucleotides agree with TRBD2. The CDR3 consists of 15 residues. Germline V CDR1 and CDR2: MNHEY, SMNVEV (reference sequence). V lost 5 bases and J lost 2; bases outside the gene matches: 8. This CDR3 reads CASSPRGSGTYEQYF. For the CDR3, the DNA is TGTGCCAGCAGTCCGCGGGGTAGCGGGACCTACGAGCAGTACTTC.

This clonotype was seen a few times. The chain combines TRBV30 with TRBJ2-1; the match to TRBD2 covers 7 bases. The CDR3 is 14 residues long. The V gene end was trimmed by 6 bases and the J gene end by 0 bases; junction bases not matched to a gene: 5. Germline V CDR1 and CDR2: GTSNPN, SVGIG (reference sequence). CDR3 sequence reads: CACLGGSSYNEQFF. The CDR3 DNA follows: TGTGCCTGCCTCGGGGGGAGCTCCTACAATGAGCAGTTCTTC. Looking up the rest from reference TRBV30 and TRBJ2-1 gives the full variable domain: SQTIHQWPATLVQPVGSPLSLECTVEGTSNPNLYWYRQAAGRGLQLLFYSVGIGQISSEVPQNLSASRPQDRQFILSSKKLLLSDSGFYLCACLGGSSYNEQFFGPGTRLTVL.

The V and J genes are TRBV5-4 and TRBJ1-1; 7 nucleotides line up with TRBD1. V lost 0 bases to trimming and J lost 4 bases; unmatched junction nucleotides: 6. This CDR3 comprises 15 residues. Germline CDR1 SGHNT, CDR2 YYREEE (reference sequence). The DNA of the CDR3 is TGTGCCAGCAGCTTGGGACAGGGCGGCGGCACTGAAGCTTTCTTT. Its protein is CASSLGQGGGTEAFF.